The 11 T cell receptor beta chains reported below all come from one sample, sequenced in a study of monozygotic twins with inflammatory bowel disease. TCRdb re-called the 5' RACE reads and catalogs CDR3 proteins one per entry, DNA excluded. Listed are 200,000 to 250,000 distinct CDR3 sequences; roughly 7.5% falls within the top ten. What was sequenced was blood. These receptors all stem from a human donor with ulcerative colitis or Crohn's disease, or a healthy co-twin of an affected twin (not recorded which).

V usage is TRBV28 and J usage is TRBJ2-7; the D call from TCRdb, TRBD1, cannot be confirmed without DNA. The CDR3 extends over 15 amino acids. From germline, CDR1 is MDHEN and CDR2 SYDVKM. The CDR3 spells CASSFRSRGFYEQYF. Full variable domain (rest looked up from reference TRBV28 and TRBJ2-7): DVKVTQSSRYLVKRTGEKVFLECVQDMDHENMFWYRQDPGLGLRLIYFSYDVKMKEKGDIPEGYSVSREKKERFSLILESASTNQTSMYLCASSFRSRGFYEQYFGPGTRLTVT.

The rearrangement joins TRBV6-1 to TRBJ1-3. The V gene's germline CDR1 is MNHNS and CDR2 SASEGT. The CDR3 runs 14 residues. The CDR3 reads CASTGGAGGNTIYF.

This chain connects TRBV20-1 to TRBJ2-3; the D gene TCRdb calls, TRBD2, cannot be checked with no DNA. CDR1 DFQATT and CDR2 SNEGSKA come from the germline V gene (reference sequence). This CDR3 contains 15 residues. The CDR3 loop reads CSASISGRSTDTQYF.

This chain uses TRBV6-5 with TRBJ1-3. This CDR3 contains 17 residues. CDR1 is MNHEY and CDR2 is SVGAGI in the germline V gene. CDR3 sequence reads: CASSYSVWSLTGNTIYF.

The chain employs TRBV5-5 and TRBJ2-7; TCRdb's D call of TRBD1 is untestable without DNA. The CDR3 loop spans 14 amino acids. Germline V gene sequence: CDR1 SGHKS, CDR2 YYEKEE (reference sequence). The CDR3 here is CASSLDRGPGEQYF.

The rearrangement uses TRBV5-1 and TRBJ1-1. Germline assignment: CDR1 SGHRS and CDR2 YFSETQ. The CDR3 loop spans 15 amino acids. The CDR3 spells CASSGPSEMNTEAFF.

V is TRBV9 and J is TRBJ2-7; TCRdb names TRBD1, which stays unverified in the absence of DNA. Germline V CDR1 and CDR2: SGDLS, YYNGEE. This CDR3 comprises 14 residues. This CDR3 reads CASSVETGAYEQYF.

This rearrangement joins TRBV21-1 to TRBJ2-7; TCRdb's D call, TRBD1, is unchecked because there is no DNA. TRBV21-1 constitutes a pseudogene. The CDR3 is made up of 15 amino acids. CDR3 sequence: CASSNFRDKTYEQYF.

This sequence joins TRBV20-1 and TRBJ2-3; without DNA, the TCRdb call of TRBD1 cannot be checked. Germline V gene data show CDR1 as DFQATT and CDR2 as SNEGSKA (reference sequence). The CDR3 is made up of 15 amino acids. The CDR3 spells CSAGGDGGSTDTQYF.

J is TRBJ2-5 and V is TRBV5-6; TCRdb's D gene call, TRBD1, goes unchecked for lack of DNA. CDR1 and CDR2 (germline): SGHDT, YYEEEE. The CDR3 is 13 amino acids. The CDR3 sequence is CASSSTDQETQYF.

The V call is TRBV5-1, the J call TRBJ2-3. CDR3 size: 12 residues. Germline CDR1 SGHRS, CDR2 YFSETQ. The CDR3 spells CASRRTEDTQYF.